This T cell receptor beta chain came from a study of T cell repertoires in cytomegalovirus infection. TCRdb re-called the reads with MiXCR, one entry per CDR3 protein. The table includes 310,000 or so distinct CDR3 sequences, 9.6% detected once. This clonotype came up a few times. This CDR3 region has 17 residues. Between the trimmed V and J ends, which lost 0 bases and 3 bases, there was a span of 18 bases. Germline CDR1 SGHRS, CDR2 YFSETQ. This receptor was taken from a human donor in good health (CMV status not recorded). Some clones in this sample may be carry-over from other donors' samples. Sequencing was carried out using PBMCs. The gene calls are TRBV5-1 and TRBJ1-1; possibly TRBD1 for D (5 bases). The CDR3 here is CASSLVSGFSFDTEAFF. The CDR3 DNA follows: TGCGCCAGCAGCTTGGTTTCAGGGTTTAGCTTCGACACTGAAGCTTTCTTT.